The T cell receptor beta chain described here comes from a study of cytomegalovirus exposure and HLA in healthy donors. General observations from the study: The study labeled 164 TCR beta chains cytomegalovirus-associated. In a later analysis, approximately 18,000 TCR beta sequences were associated with HLA alleles at 0.05 false discovery rate.

The PCR ran on 60 Vbeta and 13 Jbeta primers. The protocol was immunoSEQ multiplex PCR, while the TCRdb copy is restricted to in-frame clones and leaves out a portion. The data contain about 180,000 clones, over 65% of them singletons. Germline CDR1 reads SGHVS; CDR2 reads FNYEAQ. The CDR3 totals 15 residues. Trimming pared 5 bases from V and 3 bases from J, leaving 13 bases between. Note on this clone: Its antigen is unidentified.

The sample taken for sequencing was PBMCs. This TCR was sampled from a young man in good health and CMV-seronegative. The genes are TRBV7-6 and TRBJ2-2, with a tentative D call TRBD1 (5 bases). The CDR3 bases are TGTGCCAGCAGCCACCTGACAGACTACACCGGGGAGCTGTTTTTT. Protein: CASSHLTDYTGELFF.